This T cell receptor (beta chain) was recorded in a study of blood T cell repertoires in COVID-19. Background on the study: From the United States, Italy and Spain came samples of acute and convalescent COVID-19. T cells, B-cell-depleted T cells, or PBMCs provided the cDNA or gDNA that served as material.

Per the authors' pipeline: Estimated nucleated cell counts came from reference gene primer amplification. Assay used: immunoSEQ multiplex PCR; TCRdb lists only in-frame clones, some missing. V and J calls and clone size come straight from that table; D and trimming were deduced from the DNA. In the table there are a few hundred thousand clones, approximately 87% of which are singletons. V dropped 4 bases and J dropped 7; count of bases not matched to a gene: 7. Germline assignment: CDR1 SGHRS and CDR2 YFSETQ. The CDR3 covers 14 residues. This chain connects TRBV5-1 to TRBJ1-5, with TRBD1 identical over 8 bases. The receptor was isolated from a woman aged 45-60 years with acute or convalescent COVID-19. The specimen sequenced was peripheral blood. This CDR3 reads CASSPGQGLQPQHF. For the CDR3, the DNA is TGCGCCAGCAGCCCCGGACAGGGCCTCCAGCCCCAGCATTTT.